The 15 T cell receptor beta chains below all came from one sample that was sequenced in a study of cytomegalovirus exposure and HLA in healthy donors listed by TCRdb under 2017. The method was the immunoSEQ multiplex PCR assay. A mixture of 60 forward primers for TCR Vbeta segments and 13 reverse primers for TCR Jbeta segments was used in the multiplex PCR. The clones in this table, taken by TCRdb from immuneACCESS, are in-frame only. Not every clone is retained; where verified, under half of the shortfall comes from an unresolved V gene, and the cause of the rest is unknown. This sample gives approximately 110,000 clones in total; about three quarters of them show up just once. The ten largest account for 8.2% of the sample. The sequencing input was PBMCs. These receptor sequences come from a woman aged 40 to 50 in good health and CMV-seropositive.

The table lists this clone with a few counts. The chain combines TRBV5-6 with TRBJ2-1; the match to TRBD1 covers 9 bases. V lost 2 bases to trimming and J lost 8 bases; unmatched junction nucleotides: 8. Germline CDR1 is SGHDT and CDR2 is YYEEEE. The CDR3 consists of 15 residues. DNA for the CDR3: TGTGCCAGCAGCTTCGGGGACAGGGATGTCGATGAGCAGTTCTTC. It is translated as CASSFGDRDVDEQFF.

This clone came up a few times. CDR3 region: CAISAQTGYYEQYF. The CDR3 nucleotides read TGTGCCATCAGTGCCCAGACAGGGTATTACGAGCAGTACTTC. The genes are TRBV10-3 and TRBJ2-7; 7 bases agree with TRBD1. V shed 4 bases and J 4 bases; nucleotides not matched to a gene: 7. The germline gives CDR1 ENHRY, CDR2 SYGVKD. This CDR3 has 14 residues.

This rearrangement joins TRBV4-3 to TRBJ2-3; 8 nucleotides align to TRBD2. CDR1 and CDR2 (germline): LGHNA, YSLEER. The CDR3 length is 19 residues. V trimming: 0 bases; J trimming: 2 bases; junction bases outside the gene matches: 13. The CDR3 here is CASSQDVALTGGFTDTQYF. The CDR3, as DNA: TGCGCCAGCAGCCAAGACGTAGCCCTAACGGGGGGGTTCACAGATACGCAGTATTTT.

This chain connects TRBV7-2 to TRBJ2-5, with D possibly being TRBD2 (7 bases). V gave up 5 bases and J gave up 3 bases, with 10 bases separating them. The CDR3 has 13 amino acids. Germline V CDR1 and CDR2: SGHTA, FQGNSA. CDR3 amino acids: CASSRGGEETQYF. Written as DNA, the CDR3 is TGTGCCAGCAGCAGAGGGGGGGAAGAGACCCAGTACTTC.

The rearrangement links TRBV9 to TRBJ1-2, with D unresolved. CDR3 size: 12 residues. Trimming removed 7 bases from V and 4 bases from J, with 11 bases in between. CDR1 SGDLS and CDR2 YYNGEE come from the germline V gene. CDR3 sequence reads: CASSAEAYGYTF. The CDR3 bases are TGTGCCAGCTCCGCAGAGGCCTATGGCTACACCTTC.

The CDR3 region has the DNA TGTGCCAGCAGCTTACCGCCAGCGGGGGGGCCCAGGGAGCAGTACTTC. Amino acids: CASSLPPAGGPREQYF. V gene TRBV7-2 combines with J gene TRBJ2-7; 10 bases align to TRBD2. V lost 2 bases, J lost 7 bases, and 11 bases stayed unmatched. The CDR3 spans 16 residues. CDR1 and CDR2 (germline): SGHTA, FQGNSA. The complete variable domain, with remaining parts taken from reference TRBV7-2 and TRBJ2-7, reads GAGVSQSPSNKVTEKGKDVELRCDPISGHTALYWYRQSLGQGLEFLIYFQGNSAPDKSGLPSDRFSAERTGGSVSTLTIQRTQQEDSAVYLCASSLPPAGGPREQYFGPGTRLTVT.

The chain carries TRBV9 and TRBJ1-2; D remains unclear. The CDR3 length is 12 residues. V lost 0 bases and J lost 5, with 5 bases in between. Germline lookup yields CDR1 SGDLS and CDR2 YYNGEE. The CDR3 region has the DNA TGTGCCAGCAGCGTAGTGCGTTATGGCTACACCTTC. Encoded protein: CASSVVRYGYTF.

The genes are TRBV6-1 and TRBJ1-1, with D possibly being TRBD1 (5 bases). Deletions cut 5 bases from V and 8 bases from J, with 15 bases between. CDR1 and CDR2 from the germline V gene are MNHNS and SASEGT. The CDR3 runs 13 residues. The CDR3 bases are TGTGCCAGCAGTCGACAGAGAATGGAAGAAGCTTTCTTT. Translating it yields CASSRQRMEEAFF.

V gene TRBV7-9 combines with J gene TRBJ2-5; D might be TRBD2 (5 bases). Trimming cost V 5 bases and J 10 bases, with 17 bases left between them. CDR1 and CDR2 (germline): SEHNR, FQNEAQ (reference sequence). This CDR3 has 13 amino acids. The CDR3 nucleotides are TGTGCCAGCAGCACCGAAGCCCTTCGGGACCAGTACTTC. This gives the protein CASSTEALRDQYF. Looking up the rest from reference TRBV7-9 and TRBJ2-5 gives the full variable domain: DTGVSQNPRHKITKRGQNVTFRCDPISEHNRLYWYRQTLGQGPEFLTYFQNEAQLEKSRLLSDRFSAERPKGSFSTLEIQRTEQGDSAMYLCASSTEALRDQYFGPGTRLLVL.

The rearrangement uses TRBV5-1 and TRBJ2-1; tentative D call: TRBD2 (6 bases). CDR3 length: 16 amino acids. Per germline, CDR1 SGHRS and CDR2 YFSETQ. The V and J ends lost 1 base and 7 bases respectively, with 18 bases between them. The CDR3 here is CASSLQPPGLANEQFF. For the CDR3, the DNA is TGCGCCAGCAGCTTGCAACCGCCGGGACTTGCTAATGAGCAGTTCTTC.

The CDR3 reads CASSLAGTRNEQFF. The CDR3 DNA is TGCGCCAGCAGCTTGGCCGGGACAAGGAATGAGCAGTTCTTC. The chain carries TRBV5-1 and TRBJ2-1, with a possible D match to TRBD1 (6 bases). The germline V gene encodes CDR1 SGHRS and CDR2 YFSETQ. V dropped 0 bases and J dropped 7 bases, with 11 bases sitting between them. The CDR3 totals 14 residues.

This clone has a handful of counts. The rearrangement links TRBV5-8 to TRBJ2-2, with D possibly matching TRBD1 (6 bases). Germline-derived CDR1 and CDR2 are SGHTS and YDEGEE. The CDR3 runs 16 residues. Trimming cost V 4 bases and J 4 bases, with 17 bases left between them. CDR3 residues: CASSPRTGTVTGELFF. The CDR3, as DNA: TGTGCCAGCAGCCCTAGAACAGGGACCGTCACCGGGGAGCTGTTTTTT.

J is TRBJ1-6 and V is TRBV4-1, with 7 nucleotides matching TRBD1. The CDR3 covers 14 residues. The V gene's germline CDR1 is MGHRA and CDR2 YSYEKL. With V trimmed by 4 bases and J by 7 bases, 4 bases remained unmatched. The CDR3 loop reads CASSRGTENSPLHF. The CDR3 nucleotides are TGCGCCAGCAGCCGCGGGACAGAAAATTCACCCCTCCACTTT.

In nucleotides, the CDR3 is TGTGCCAGCAGCTGGGACAGAATCTACGAGCAGTACTTC. It is translated as CASSWDRIYEQYF. The V and J genes are TRBV5-4 and TRBJ2-7; 7 positions agree with TRBD1. V trimming: 3 bases; J trimming: 3 bases; junction bases outside the gene matches: 3. The CDR3 loop spans 13 amino acids. Germline V gene data show CDR1 as SGHNT and CDR2 as YYREEE (reference sequence).

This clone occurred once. CDR3 protein: CASSLYAGVYGYTF. CDR3 coding DNA: TGTGCCAGCAGCTTATACGCAGGGGTCTATGGCTACACCTTC. The chain recombines TRBV7-2 with TRBJ1-2, with TRBD1 as a possible D gene (6 bases). Deletions cut 2 bases from V and 4 bases from J, with 11 bases between. This CDR3 spans 14 amino acids. Germline loops: CDR1 SGHTA, CDR2 FQGNSA.